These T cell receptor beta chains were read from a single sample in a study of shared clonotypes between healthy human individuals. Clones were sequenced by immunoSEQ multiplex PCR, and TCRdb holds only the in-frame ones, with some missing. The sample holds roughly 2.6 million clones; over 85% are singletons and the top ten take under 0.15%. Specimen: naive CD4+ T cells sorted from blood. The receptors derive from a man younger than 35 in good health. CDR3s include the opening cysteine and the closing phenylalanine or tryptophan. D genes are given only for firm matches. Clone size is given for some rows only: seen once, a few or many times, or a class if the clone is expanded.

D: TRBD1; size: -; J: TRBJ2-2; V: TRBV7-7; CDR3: CASSLGTGSTGELFF; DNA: TGTGCTAGCAGCCTCGGGACAGGGAGCACCGGGGAGCTGTTTTTT
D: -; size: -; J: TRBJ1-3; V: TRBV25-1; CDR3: CASSDPGQFGVRNTIYF; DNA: TGTGCCAGCAGTGACCCTGGGCAGTTCGGAGTCCGGAACACCATATATTTT
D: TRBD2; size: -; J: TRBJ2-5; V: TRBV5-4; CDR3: CASRVAGGEETQYF; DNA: TGTGCCAGCAGAGTAGCGGGGGGGGAAGAGACCCAGTACTTC
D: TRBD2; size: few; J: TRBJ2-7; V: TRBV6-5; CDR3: CASSRTSGNEQYF; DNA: TGTGCCAGCAGTAGGACTAGCGGCAACGAGCAGTACTTC
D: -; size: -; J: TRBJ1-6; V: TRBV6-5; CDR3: CASSLTGNNSPLHF; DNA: TGTGCCAGCAGTCTAACAGGGAACAATTCACCCCTCCACTTT
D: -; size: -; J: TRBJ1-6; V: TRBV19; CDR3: CASRDRYNSPLHF; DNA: TGTGCCAGTCGGGACCGGTATAATTCACCCCTCCACTTT
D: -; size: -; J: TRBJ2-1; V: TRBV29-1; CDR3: CSVGQGYNEQFF; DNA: TGCAGCGTGGGACAAGGATACAATGAGCAGTTCTTC
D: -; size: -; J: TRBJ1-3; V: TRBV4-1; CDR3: CASSQAGLRGVSSGNTIYF; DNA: TGCGCCAGCAGTCAAGCAGGCCTCAGGGGCGTCAGCTCTGGAAACACCATATATTTT
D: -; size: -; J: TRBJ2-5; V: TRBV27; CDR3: CASSLRGGFQETQYF; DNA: TGTGCCAGCAGTTTACGTGGTGGTTTCCAAGAGACCCAGTACTTC
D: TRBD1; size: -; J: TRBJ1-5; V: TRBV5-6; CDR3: CASSSDRGSNQPQHF; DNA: TGTGCCAGCAGCTCCGACAGGGGAAGCAATCAGCCCCAGCATTTT
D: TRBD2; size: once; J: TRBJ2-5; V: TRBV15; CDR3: CATSRSTSGGNQETQYF; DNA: TGTGCCACCAGCAGGTCGACTAGCGGGGGGAACCAAGAGACCCAGTACTTC
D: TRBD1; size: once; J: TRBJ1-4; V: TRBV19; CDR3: CASSDLRGVNEKLFF; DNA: TGTGCCAGTAGTGACCTCAGGGGGGTCAATGAAAAACTGTTTTTT
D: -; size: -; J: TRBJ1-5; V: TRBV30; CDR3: CAWSHRPRQSYSNQPQHF; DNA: TGTGCCTGGAGTCACCGGCCGAGACAGTCTTATAGCAATCAGCCCCAGCATTTT
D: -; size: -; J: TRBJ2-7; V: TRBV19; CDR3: CASSIAGQTAYEQYF; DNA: TGTGCCAGTAGTATAGCCGGACAGACCGCCTACGAGCAGTACTTC
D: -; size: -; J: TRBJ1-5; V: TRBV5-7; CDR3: CASSTGTLSNQPQHF; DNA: TGTGCCAGCAGCACGGGGACATTAAGCAATCAGCCCCAGCATTTT
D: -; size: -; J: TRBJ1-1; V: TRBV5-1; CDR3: CASSLVGAFLGTEAFF; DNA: TGCGCCAGCAGCTTGGTGGGGGCCTTCCTTGGCACTGAAGCTTTCTTT
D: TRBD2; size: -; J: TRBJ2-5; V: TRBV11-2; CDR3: CASDAGGPSETQYF; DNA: TGTGCCAGCGACGCGGGAGGGCCGAGCGAGACCCAGTACTTC
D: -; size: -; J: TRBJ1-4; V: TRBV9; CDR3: CASSVGQEPEKLFF; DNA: TGTGCCAGCAGCGTAGGACAGGAACCTGAAAAACTGTTTTTT
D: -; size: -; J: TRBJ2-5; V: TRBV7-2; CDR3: CASRRPGEETQYF; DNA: TGTGCCAGCAGGCGTCCTGGCGAAGAGACCCAGTACTTC
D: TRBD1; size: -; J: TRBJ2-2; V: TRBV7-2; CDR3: CASSSRTGGTRTGELFF; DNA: TGTGCCAGCAGCTCCAGAACAGGGGGGACCCGCACCGGGGAGCTGTTTTTT
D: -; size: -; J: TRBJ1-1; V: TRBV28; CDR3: CASSLSRRTTEAFF; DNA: TGTGCCAGCAGTTTATCGAGGAGGACGACTGAAGCTTTCTTT
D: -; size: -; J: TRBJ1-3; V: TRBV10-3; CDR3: CAISETVKGSGNTIYF; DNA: TGTGCCATCAGTGAAACAGTAAAGGGCTCTGGAAACACCATATATTTT
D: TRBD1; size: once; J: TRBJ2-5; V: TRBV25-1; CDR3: CASSPTTGMRETQYF; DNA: TGTGCCAGCAGTCCGACGACAGGGATGAGGGAGACCCAGTACTTC
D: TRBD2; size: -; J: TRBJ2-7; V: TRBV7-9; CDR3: CASSFTSDLGEQYF; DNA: TGTGCCAGCAGCTTTACTAGCGATCTCGGCGAGCAGTACTTC
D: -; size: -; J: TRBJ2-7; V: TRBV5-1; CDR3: CASSFSGDHEQYF; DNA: TGCGCCAGCAGCTTCTCAGGGGACCACGAGCAGTACTTC
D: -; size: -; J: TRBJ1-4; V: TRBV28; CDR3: CASSLFVGSATNEKLFF; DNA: TGTGCCAGCAGTTTATTTGTGGGATCCGCAACTAATGAAAAACTGTTTTTT
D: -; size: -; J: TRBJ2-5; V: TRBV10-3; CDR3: CAISEGGQGETQYF; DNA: TGTGCCATCAGTGAAGGGGGTCAGGGAGAGACCCAGTACTTC
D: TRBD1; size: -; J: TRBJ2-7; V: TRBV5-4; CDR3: CASSWDSSYEQYF; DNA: TGTGCCAGCAGTTGGGACAGCTCCTACGAGCAGTACTTC
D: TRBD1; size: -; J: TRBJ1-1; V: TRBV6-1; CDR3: CASSGADRGGTEAFF; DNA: TGTGCCAGCAGTGGGGCCGACAGGGGAGGTACTGAAGCTTTCTTT
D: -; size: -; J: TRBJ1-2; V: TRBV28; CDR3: CASSVLQGGGGYTF; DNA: TGTGCCAGCAGCGTTTTACAGGGAGGAGGGGGCTACACCTTC
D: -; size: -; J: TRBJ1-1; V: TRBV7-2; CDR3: CASSTRLNTEAFF; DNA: TGTGCCAGCAGCACTAGGTTGAACACTGAAGCTTTCTTT
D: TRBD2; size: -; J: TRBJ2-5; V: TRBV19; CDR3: CASSRSGTETQYF; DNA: TGTGCCAGTAGTCGAAGCGGGACAGAGACCCAGTACTTC
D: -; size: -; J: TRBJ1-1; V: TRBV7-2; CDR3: CASSPRQASEAFF; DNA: TGTGCCAGCAGCCCGCGACAGGCCTCTGAAGCTTTCTTT
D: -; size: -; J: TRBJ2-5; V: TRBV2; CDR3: CASSEGAETQYF; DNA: TGTGCCAGCAGTGAAGGCGCAGAGACCCAGTACTTC
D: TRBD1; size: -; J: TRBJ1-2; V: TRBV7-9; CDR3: CASSPRDSQSYTF; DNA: TGTGCCAGCAGTCCTCGGGACAGCCAAAGCTACACCTTC
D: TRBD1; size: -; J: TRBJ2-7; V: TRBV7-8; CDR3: CASSYGPGGVYEQYF; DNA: TGTGCCAGCAGCTACGGGCCAGGGGGAGTCTACGAGCAGTACTTC
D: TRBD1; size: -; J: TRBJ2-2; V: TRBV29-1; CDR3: CSAGGQGSLELFF; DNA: TGCAGCGCCGGGGGACAGGGGTCGTTGGAGCTGTTTTTT
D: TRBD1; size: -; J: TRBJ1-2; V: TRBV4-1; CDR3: CASSEAGQYYGYTF; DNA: TGCGCCAGCAGCGAGGCGGGACAGTACTATGGCTACACCTTC
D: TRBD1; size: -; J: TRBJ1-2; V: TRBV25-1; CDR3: CASSEFETGDYGYTF; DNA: TGTGCCAGCAGTGAATTTGAAACAGGGGACTATGGCTACACCTTC
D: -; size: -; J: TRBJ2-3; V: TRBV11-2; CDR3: CASSLQGTDTQYF; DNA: TGTGCCAGCAGCTTGCAGGGCACAGATACGCAGTATTTT
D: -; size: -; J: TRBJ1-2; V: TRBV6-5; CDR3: CASRLLANYGYTF; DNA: TGTGCCAGCAGGCTACTGGCGAACTATGGCTACACCTTC
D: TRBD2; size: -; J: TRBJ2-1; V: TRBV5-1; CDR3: CASRTSGGYNEQFF; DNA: TGCGCCAGCAGAACTAGCGGGGGTTACAATGAGCAGTTCTTC
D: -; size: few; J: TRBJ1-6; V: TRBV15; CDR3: CATSRRAGTPNSPLHF; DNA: TGTGCCACCAGCAGACGTGCCGGGACACCTAATTCACCCCTCCACTTT
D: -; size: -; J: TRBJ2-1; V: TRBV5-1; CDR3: CASSLAPLTQSSYNEQFF; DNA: TGCGCCAGCAGCTTGGCCCCCCTGACTCAAAGCTCCTACAATGAGCAGTTCTTC
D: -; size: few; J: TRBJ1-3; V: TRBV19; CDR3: CATRRGSGNTIYF; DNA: TGTGCCACCCGTAGGGGATCTGGAAACACCATATATTTT
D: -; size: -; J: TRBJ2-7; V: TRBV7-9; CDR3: CASSPLAGSNEQYF; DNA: TGTGCCAGCAGCCCTCTCGCGGGTTCAAACGAGCAGTACTTC
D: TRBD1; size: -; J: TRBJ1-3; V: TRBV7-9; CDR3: CASSRDRTENTIYF; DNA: TGTGCCAGCAGCCGGGACAGGACGGAAAACACCATATATTTT
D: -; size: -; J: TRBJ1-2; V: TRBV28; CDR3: CASSLGTAYGYTF; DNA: TGTGCCAGCAGTTTGGGGACGGCGTATGGCTACACCTTC
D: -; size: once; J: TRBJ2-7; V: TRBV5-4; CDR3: CASSPRTGKGTYEQYF; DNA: TGTGCCAGCAGCCCCCGCACAGGGAAAGGAACTTACGAGCAGTACTTC
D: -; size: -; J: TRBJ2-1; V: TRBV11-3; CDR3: CASSPREGASGSSYNEQFF; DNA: TGTGCCAGCAGCCCCAGGGAGGGGGCAAGCGGGAGCTCCTACAATGAGCAGTTCTTC
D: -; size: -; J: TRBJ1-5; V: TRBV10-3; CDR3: CAISEQGISNQPQHF; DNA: TGTGCCATCAGTGAACAGGGTATAAGCAATCAGCCCCAGCATTTT
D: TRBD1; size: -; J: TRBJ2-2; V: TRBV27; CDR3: CASSPDRGDTGELFF; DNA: TGTGCCAGCAGTCCCGACAGGGGTGACACCGGGGAGCTGTTTTTT
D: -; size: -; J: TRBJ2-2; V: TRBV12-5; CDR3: CASGLPRNSSPPNTGELFF; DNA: TGTGCTAGTGGTTTGCCTCGTAATTCCTCTCCCCCGAACACCGGGGAGCTGTTTTTT
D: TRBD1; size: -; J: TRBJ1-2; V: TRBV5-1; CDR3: CASSSGQGYGYTF; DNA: TGCGCCAGCAGTTCTGGACAGGGCTATGGCTACACCTTC
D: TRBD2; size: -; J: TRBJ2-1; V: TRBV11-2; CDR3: CASSLLGSAEGGNEQFF; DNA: TGTGCCAGCAGCTTATTGGGCTCGGCTGAGGGAGGGAATGAGCAGTTCTTC